This entry features one TCR beta chain sequence. Its target is unknown. This sample is part of a study of T cells and Merkel cell carcinoma outcomes. Findings and limits, study-wide: Repertoire plus T-cell density reportedly predicted Merkel cell carcinoma outcomes.

The ends were cut back, 5 bases at V and 5 bases at J, with 13 bases in the middle. The CDR3 is 13 amino acids. The germline gives CDR1 SEHNR, CDR2 FQNEAQ (reference sequence). The repertoire was sequenced with immunoSEQ multiplex PCR; TCRdb's copy has only in-frame clones and lacks some. Among about 10,000 clones listed, around 84% were seen once. The TCR was taken from a human donor with Merkel cell carcinoma. Sequenced: tumor tissue from Merkel cell carcinoma. J is TRBJ2-7 and V is TRBV7-9; D might be TRBD1 (5 bases). The CDR3 nucleotides are TGTGCCAGCAGCCTCACCCAGGGAAACGAGCAGTACTTC. Translated: CASSLTQGNEQYF. Looking up the rest from reference TRBV7-9 and TRBJ2-7 gives the full variable domain: DTGVSQNPRHKITKRGQNVTFRCDPISEHNRLYWYRQTLGQGPEFLTYFQNEAQLEKSRLLSDRFSAERPKGSFSTLEIQRTEQGDSAMYLCASSLTQGNEQYFGPGTRLTVT.